These T cell receptor beta chains were read from a single sample in a study of blood T cell repertoires in COVID-19. Sequenced by immunoSEQ multiplex PCR; TCRdb stores in-frame clones only, minus some. The sample lists about 230,000 clones, approximately 81% occurring once. Specimen: peripheral blood. The receptors were gathered from a woman older than 75 with acute or convalescent COVID-19. CDR3s leave out the opening cysteine and the closing phenylalanine or tryptophan. Clone size, where shown, is once, few, many, or a class for clones that have expanded.

cdr3_aa: ASSADRATDTQY
v_call: TRBV5-1
clone_size: -

cdr3_aa: ASSELEPGTEAF
v_call: TRBV2
clone_size: -

cdr3_aa: ASSEWTREQF
v_call: TRBV3-1/TRBV3-2
clone_size: once

cdr3_aa: ASSWGGGQQETQY
v_call: TRBV7-3
clone_size: -

cdr3_aa: ASLRSAGLKETQY
v_call: TRBV3-1/TRBV3-2
clone_size: -

cdr3_aa: ASSIMGQGFNQPQH
v_call: TRBV19
clone_size: -

cdr3_aa: ASSTLQGTSSRGEQF
v_call: TRBV4-1
clone_size: -

cdr3_aa: ASSSAGAYQPQH
v_call: TRBV7-2
clone_size: many

cdr3_aa: ASSEDIYNEQF
v_call: TRBV12-3/TRBV12-4
clone_size: -

cdr3_aa: ASSQLAGNYEQY
v_call: TRBV3-1/TRBV3-2
clone_size: -

cdr3_aa: ATQISGILRATQY
v_call: TRBV10-3
clone_size: once

cdr3_aa: AISEAQGNNEQF
v_call: TRBV10-3
clone_size: -

cdr3_aa: ASSSQGGAQETQY
v_call: TRBV7-2
clone_size: few

cdr3_aa: ASSLQGEGEKLF
v_call: TRBV5-4
clone_size: -

cdr3_aa: AWSVLADTQY
v_call: TRBV30
clone_size: -

cdr3_aa: AWRLNRGNTIY
v_call: TRBV30
clone_size: -

cdr3_aa: ASGLTAGQGNNEQF
v_call: TRBV12-5
clone_size: -

cdr3_aa: AIREGGADTQY
v_call: TRBV10-3
clone_size: -

cdr3_aa: ASRPTGNYGYT
v_call: TRBV6-5
clone_size: -

cdr3_aa: ASSQVPGGLYGYT
v_call: TRBV3-1/TRBV3-2
clone_size: -

cdr3_aa: ASSLAGSGELF
v_call: TRBV7-9
clone_size: -

cdr3_aa: ASSQDLTGGYEKLF
v_call: TRBV4-2
clone_size: -

cdr3_aa: ASSLKTGGYSNQPQH
v_call: TRBV7-2
clone_size: -

cdr3_aa: ASSPPGQGSYNEQF
v_call: TRBV5-4
clone_size: once

cdr3_aa: ASSYSTAGEAF
v_call: TRBV6-5
clone_size: -